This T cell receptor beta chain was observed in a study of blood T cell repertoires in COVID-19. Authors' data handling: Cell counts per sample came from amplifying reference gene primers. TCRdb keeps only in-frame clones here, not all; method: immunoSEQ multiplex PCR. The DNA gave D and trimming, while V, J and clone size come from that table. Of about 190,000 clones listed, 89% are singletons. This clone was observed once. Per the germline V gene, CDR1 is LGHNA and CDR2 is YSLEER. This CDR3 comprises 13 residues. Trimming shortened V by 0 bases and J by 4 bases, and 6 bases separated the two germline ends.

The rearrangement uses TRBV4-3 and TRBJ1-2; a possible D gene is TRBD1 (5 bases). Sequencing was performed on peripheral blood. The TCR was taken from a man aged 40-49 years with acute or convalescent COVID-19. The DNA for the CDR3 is TGCGCCAGCAGCCAAGAAGGGGCCTATGGCTACACCTTC. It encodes CASSQEGAYGYTF.